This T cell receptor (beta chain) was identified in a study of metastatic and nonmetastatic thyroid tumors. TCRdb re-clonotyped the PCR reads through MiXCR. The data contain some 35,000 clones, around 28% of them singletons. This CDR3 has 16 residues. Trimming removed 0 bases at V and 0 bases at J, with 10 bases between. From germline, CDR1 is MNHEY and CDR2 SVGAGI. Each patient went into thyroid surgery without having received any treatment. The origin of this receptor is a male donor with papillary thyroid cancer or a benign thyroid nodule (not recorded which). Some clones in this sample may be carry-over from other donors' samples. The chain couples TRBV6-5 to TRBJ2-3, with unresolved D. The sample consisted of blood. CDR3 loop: CASSYSETRSTDTQYF. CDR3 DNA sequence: TGTGCCAGCAGTTACTCCGAGACGCGGAGCACAGATACGCAGTATTTT.